This T cell receptor beta chain was sequenced for a study of cytomegalovirus exposure and HLA in healthy donors. Method: immunoSEQ multiplex PCR; TCRdb's copy keeps in-frame clones and lacks some. Among tens of thousands of clones listed, over 90% were seen once. Findings of the study overall: According to the study, roughly 180 TCR beta chains were cytomegalovirus-associated. Cytomegalovirus status was reportedly diagnosed by the classifier with high sensitivity and specificity. Confirmation in vitro established that a few CMV-associated chains were specific for CMV antigens. First-cohort TCR clusters tended to co-occur in the approximately 120 validation repertoires, a later analysis found.

As for this clone: The antigen remains unidentified.

This sequence originates from a woman aged 18-35 years in good health and CMV-seropositive. Sample: PBMCs.

This CDR3 reads CAWSVLPPDNSPLHF. CDR3 DNA sequence: TGTGCCTGGAGTGTACTACCGCCCGATAATTCACCCCTCCACTTT. The chain links TRBV30 to TRBJ1-6; D remains unclear. Germline loops: CDR1 GTSNPN, CDR2 SVGIG (reference sequence). The CDR3 runs to 15 residues. Trimming stripped 0 bases from V and 5 bases from J, with 11 bases between.